The next 16 T cell receptor beta chains were all read from a single sample in a study of regulatory T cells in long-lasting Graves disease. Time point of the sample: newly diagnosed GD, antithyroid drugs for less than 3 months. Scientists built the TCR library using RNA that was extracted from PBMCs. Arm-PCR of CDR3 regions with iRepertoire HTBI primers generated TCR beta libraries. A single record per CDR3 protein comes from TCRdb applying MiXCR to the multiplex PCR reads. Among hundreds of thousands of distinct CDR3 sequences listed, roughly 12% were seen once. Separately, the same data were catalogued under a study of T cells in Graves' hyperthyroidism and ophthalmopathy.

The sample in question was peripheral blood mononuclear cells (PBMCs), obtained at new diagnosis, from a patient treated with antithyroid drugs. The receptor source for this set is a man aged 25-45 years with Graves disease.

There are many counts of this clonotype. The CDR3 bases are TGTGCCAGCAGTCTAACCGGGGGAATGGGGGAGACCCAGTACTTC. Encoded protein: CASSLTGGMGETQYF. The rearrangement links TRBV12-3 or TRBV12-4 to TRBJ2-5; tentatively, D is TRBD2 (6 bases). The V end lost 5 bases, the J end lost 5 bases, and 18 bases lay between the germline ends. The CDR3 covers 15 residues.

The sample holds many counts of this clonotype. CDR3 DNA sequence: TGTGCCAGCAGGGGGGGGGGGCGGAACACTGAAGCTTTCTTT. Its translation is CASRGGGRNTEAFF. The chain carries TRBV12-3 or TRBV12-4 and TRBJ1-1; D is possibly TRBD1 (6 bases). CDR3 length equals 14 residues. V dropped 6 bases and J dropped 1 base, with 12 bases sitting between them.

There are many counts of this clonotype. The chain combines TRBV27 with TRBJ2-6; no clear D. The CDR3 covers 15 residues. The germline gives CDR1 MNHEY, CDR2 SMNVEV (reference sequence). V was cut by 8 bases and J by 0 bases, with 11 bases left in between. The CDR3 spells CASGGLYSGANVLTF. The CDR3 DNA is TGTGCCAGCGGTGGTCTCTACTCTGGGGCCAACGTCCTGACTTTC.

This clonotype appeared many times. J is TRBJ2-7 and V is TRBV28; maybe TRBD1 (7 bases). Germline-derived CDR1 and CDR2 are MDHEN and SYDVKM. V was cut by 7 bases and J by 6 bases, with 16 bases left in between. This CDR3 region has 13 residues. The chain's CDR3 is CASTTRGVLEQYF. The CDR3 DNA reads as TGTGCCAGCACCACCAGGGGGGTCCTCGAGCAGTACTTC.

This clonotype occurred many times. This chain uses TRBV20-1 with TRBJ2-1; TRBD2 matches 13 bases. The CDR3 sequence is 19 residues long. V lost 0 bases, J lost 0 bases, and 8 bases stayed unmatched. Germline CDR1 reads DFQATT; CDR2 reads SNEGSKA (reference sequence). CDR3 loop: CSARDLGTSGASSYNEQFF. CDR3 in DNA: TGCAGTGCTAGAGATCTTGGGACTAGCGGGGCGAGCTCCTACAATGAGCAGTTCTTC.

This clonotype was observed at least ten times. The chain combines TRBV5-1 with TRBJ1-1; D gene ambiguous. The ends were cut back, 3 bases at V and 4 bases at J, with 7 bases in the middle. The germline CDR1 and CDR2 sequences are SGHRS and YFSETQ. CDR3 size: 12 residues. CDR3 in amino acids: CASSSGTTEAFF. DNA for the CDR3: TGCGCCAGCAGCTCTGGCACCACTGAAGCTTTCTTT.

This chain uses TRBV5-1 with TRBJ2-2; D is undetermined. The CDR3 consists of 15 residues. Germline V gives CDR1 SGHRS, CDR2 YFSETQ. V lost 2 bases, J lost 0 bases, and 8 bases lay in between. The CDR3 DNA sequence: TGCGCCAGCAGCTTTGAGCAGCCGAACACCGGGGAGCTGTTTTTT. Its translation is CASSFEQPNTGELFF.

This clonotype was seen repeatedly, ten times or more. J is TRBJ2-3 and V is TRBV6-2 or TRBV6-3; 8 nucleotides agree with TRBD1. V gave up 8 bases and J gave up 0 bases; unmatched junction bases: 1. The V gene's germline CDR1 is MNHEY and CDR2 SVGEGT. This CDR3 contains 13 residues. The CDR3 coding sequence is TGTGCCAGCCGGGACAGGAGCACAGATACGCAGTATTTT. Translation: CASRDRSTDTQYF.

This clonotype was recorded at least ten times. DNA of the CDR3: TGTGCCAGCAGTTCTGACAGAGTTAACTATGGCTACACCTTC. It yields the protein CASSSDRVNYGYTF. V is TRBV2 and J is TRBJ1-2, with D possibly TRBD1 on 5 matching bases. Trimming left V 5 bases short and J 1 base short, with 11 bases between. Germline CDR1 reads SNHLY; CDR2 reads FYNNEI. The CDR3 consists of 14 residues.

This clonotype occurred many times. J is TRBJ2-5 and V is TRBV12-3 or TRBV12-4; perhaps D is TRBD1 or TRBD2 (5 bases each). V shed 3 bases and J shed 2 bases, with 13 bases lying between them. This CDR3 region has 15 residues. CDR3 amino acids: CASSFSGGKQETQYF. For the CDR3, the DNA is TGTGCCAGCAGTTTTAGTGGGGGAAAGCAAGAGACCCAGTACTTC.

The chain combines TRBV6-5 with TRBJ2-5, with 8 nucleotides matching TRBD1. Germline CDR1 and CDR2: MNHEY and SVGAGI. This CDR3 region has 15 residues. Losses at the gene ends were 4 bases for V and 4 bases for J; bases not matched to a gene: 8. The CDR3 nucleotides read TGTGCCAGCAGTTCAGTCACCGGGACAGGAGAGACCCAGTACTTC. It specifies CASSSVTGTGETQYF.

This clonotype was detected a few times. The V and J genes are TRBV11-2 and TRBJ2-7; the D gene is possibly TRBD1 (5 bases). V shed 1 base and J shed 8 bases, with 21 bases lying between them. Germline V gene sequence: CDR1 SGHAT, CDR2 FQNNGV. CDR3 length: 16 residues. DNA of the CDR3: TGTGCCAGCAGCTTAGTTAGGGCAGGGCAGACCTTAAAGCAGTACTTC. Translating gives CASSLVRAGQTLKQYF.

With respect to this clonotype: With only one base between it and a far larger clone, this is likely a read error. This chain uses TRBV6-1 with TRBJ2-1; TRBD2 might be the D (6 bases). This CDR3 comprises 15 residues. The V and J ends lost 6 bases and 0 bases respectively, with 12 bases between them. In germline, CDR1 is MNHNS, CDR2 SASEGT. CDR3 DNA: TGTGCCAGCAGCTCTAGCGCGAGCTCCTACAATGAGCAGTTCTTC. It translates to CASSSSASSYNEQFF.

Many counts were recorded for this clonotype. The rearrangement links TRBV6-1 to TRBJ2-2; 7 bases line up with TRBD1. Germline CDR1 and CDR2: MNHNS and SASEGT. With V trimmed by 11 bases and J by 6 bases, 15 bases remained unmatched. The CDR3 totals 15 residues. The CDR3: CAGKLDTGVAGELFF. The DNA of the CDR3 is TGTGCCGGAAAATTGGACACAGGGGTGGCCGGGGAGCTGTTTTTT.

The CDR3 is CASSLASVHNEQFF. The CDR3, as DNA: TGTGCCAGCAGTTTGGCCAGCGTCCACAATGAGCAGTTCTTC. The gene calls are TRBV12-3 or TRBV12-4 and TRBJ2-1; D is uncertain. V dropped 3 bases and J dropped 5 bases, with 11 bases sitting between them. This CDR3 has 14 amino acids.

This clonotype was found many times. V usage is TRBV3-1 and J usage is TRBJ2-3; D may be TRBD2 (6 bases). The CDR3 loop spans 13 amino acids. Per germline, CDR1 LGHDT and CDR2 YNNKEL (reference sequence). V was pared by 4 bases and J by 9 bases, with 14 bases between. Here the CDR3 reads CASSPRDFATQYF. The CDR3 nucleotides are TGTGCCAGCAGCCCTAGGGACTTTGCCACGCAGTATTTT.